A single sample is the source of the 19 T cell receptor beta chains below, sequenced in a study of shared clonotypes between healthy human individuals. Using immunoSEQ multiplex PCR, the repertoire was profiled, and TCRdb retains in-frame clones only, with some absent. This table has over 400,000 clones, around 95% appearing once. The source material was naive CD4+ T cells sorted from blood. As to subset: CD45RA+ positively selected. The receptors were sampled from a woman aged 25 to 45 in good health.

The V gene is TRBV7-3, the J gene TRBJ1-6; a weak D match, TRBD1 (6 bases). The germline V gene encodes CDR1 SGHTA and CDR2 FQGTGA. The CDR3 is 13 residues long. Trimming removed 5 bases from V and 10 bases from J, with 12 bases in between. The chain's CDR3 is CASSPYRVSPLHF. The CDR3, as DNA: TGTGCCAGCAGCCCGTACAGGGTCTCACCCCTCCACTTT.

The chain uses TRBV19 and TRBJ1-1; D is perhaps TRBD1 (5 bases). V lost 3 bases and J lost 1, with 9 bases in between. CDR1 is LNHDA and CDR2 is SQIVND in the germline V gene (reference sequence). This CDR3 comprises 14 residues. DNA of the CDR3: TGTGCCAGTAGTATTCAGGGCAGGAACACTGAAGCTTTCTTT. This encodes CASSIQGRNTEAFF.

This clone appeared a few times. V and J are TRBV9 and TRBJ2-7; D is possibly TRBD1 (6 bases). The CDR3 has 14 amino acids. The germline CDR1 and CDR2 sequences are SGDLS and YYNGEE. V gave up 4 bases and J gave up 1 base, with 12 bases separating them. CDR3 DNA: TGTGCCAGCAGCAAACAGGGTACGTCCTACGAGCAGTACTTC. Its translation is CASSKQGTSYEQYF.

J is TRBJ2-1 and V is TRBV28; TRBD2 matches 8 bases. Germline CDR1 reads MDHEN; CDR2 reads SYDVKM. Trimming took 4 bases from V and 1 from J; bases not matched to a gene: 9. The CDR3 totals 17 residues. The CDR3 loop is CASSSLSGKSSYNEQFF. The CDR3, as DNA: TGTGCCAGCAGTTCACTTAGCGGGAAGTCTTCCTACAATGAGCAGTTCTTC.

Note on this clone: The sample contains more than one DNA sequence encoding this CDR3. The J gene is TRBJ2-1, the V gene TRBV5-1; D is ambiguous. CDR3 length: 15 residues. The V gene's germline CDR1 is SGHRS and CDR2 YFSETQ. Trimming stripped 1 base from V and 0 bases from J, with 8 bases between. The CDR3 DNA is TGCGCCAGCAGCTTGCGAGTTAGCTCCTACAATGAGCAGTTCTTC. Translating it yields CASSLRVSSYNEQFF.

This sequence joins TRBV18 and TRBJ2-7; no clear D. Germline V gives CDR1 KGHSH, CDR2 LQKENI. V lost 2 bases and J 0 bases, leaving 8 bases between the germline ends. The CDR3 totals 14 residues. CDR3 sequence: CASSPAKSSYEQYF. In DNA form, the CDR3 reads TGTGCCAGCTCACCAGCGAAAAGCTCCTACGAGCAGTACTTC. Combining the CDR3 with reference TRBV18 and TRBJ2-7 gives the whole variable domain NAGVMQNPRHLVRRRGQEARLRCSPMKGHSHVYWYRQLPEEGLKFMVYLQKENIIDESGMPKERFSAEFPKEGPSILRIQQVVRGDSAAYFCASSPAKSSYEQYFGPGTRLTVT.

The J gene is TRBJ1-2, the V gene TRBV28; 8 nucleotides agree with TRBD1. The CDR3 length is 13 residues. The V and J ends lost 6 bases and 4 bases, in that order; junction bases with no gene match: 4. Germline CDR1 and CDR2: MDHEN and SYDVKM. The CDR3 nucleotides are TGTGCCAGCAGAACAGGACAGGGCTATGGCTACACCTTC. Translated: CASRTGQGYGYTF.

V usage is TRBV6-5 and J usage is TRBJ2-3; TRBD1 matches at 7 bases. Per germline, CDR1 MNHEY and CDR2 SVGAGI. The V segment lost 3 bases and the J segment 2 bases; nucleotides outside the gene matches: 8. CDR3 length: 16 residues. The DNA of the CDR3 is TGTGCCAGCAGTTATAAGACAGGGACCGCCACAGATACGCAGTATTTT. As protein: CASSYKTGTATDTQYF.

This clone was seen just once. This chain joins TRBV21-1 and TRBJ2-7; the listed D gene, TRBD2, was not tested against the DNA. TRBV21-1 is recorded as a pseudogene. The CDR3 loop spans 17 amino acids. CDR3 amino acids: CASSMGSKREGSYEQYF. CDR3 nucleotide sequence: TGTGCCAGCAGCATGGGGTCTAAGCGGGAGGGCTCCTACGAGCAGTACTTC.

This chain uses TRBV9 with TRBJ2-2; D remains ambiguous. Germline-derived CDR1 and CDR2 are SGDLS and YYNGEE. CDR3 length equals 16 residues. The V and J ends lost 4 bases and 4 bases respectively, with 17 bases between them. The chain's CDR3 is CASSQTDSRATGELFF. The CDR3 DNA reads as TGTGCCAGCAGCCAAACCGACTCCCGTGCCACCGGGGAGCTGTTTTTT.

The V call is TRBV6-5, the J call TRBJ1-2; TRBD1 agrees at 10 bases. The CDR3 runs to 13 residues. The germline gives CDR1 MNHEY, CDR2 SVGAGI. The V gene end was trimmed by 5 bases and the J gene end by 7 bases; junction bases not matched to a gene: 4. For the CDR3, the DNA is TGTGCCAGCAGTCAGACAGGGGGCGTTGGCTACACCTTC. Residues: CASSQTGGVGYTF.

The gene calls are TRBV5-1 and TRBJ2-7; tentatively, D is TRBD2 (6 bases). This CDR3 spans 14 amino acids. Germline V CDR1 and CDR2: SGHRS, YFSETQ. V was trimmed by 7 bases and J by 5 bases, leaving 19 bases between them. CDR3 protein: CASSIAALNHEQYF. For the CDR3, the DNA is TGCGCCAGCTCGATAGCGGCGCTCAACCACGAGCAGTACTTC.

V and J are TRBV5-4 and TRBJ2-3; 8 nucleotides match TRBD2. The CDR3 contains 16 residues. Trimming cost V 6 bases and J 8 bases; bases outside gene matches: 17. Per the germline V gene, CDR1 is SGHNT and CDR2 is YYREEE (reference sequence). CDR3 sequence: CASTYSSTSGPGTQYF. The CDR3 bases are TGTGCCAGCACCTACTCGAGTACTAGCGGTCCCGGTACGCAGTATTTT.

V usage is TRBV9 and J usage is TRBJ1-6, with 8 bases fitting TRBD1. CDR1 and CDR2 from the germline V gene are SGDLS and YYNGEE. Trimming cost V 5 bases and J 5 bases; bases outside gene matches: 3. CDR3 length: 14 amino acids. Written as DNA, the CDR3 is TGTGCCAGCAGGGGACAGGCCCATAATTCACCCCTCCACTTT. This encodes CASRGQAHNSPLHF.

This chain joins TRBV28 and TRBJ2-7; D call uncertain. CDR1 MDHEN and CDR2 SYDVKM come from the germline V gene. The CDR3 spans 15 residues. V lost 2 bases and J 1 base, leaving 12 bases between the germline ends. CDR3 sequence reads: CASSLRVNPSYEQYF. CDR3 sequence (DNA): TGTGCCAGCAGTTTAAGGGTTAACCCGTCCTACGAGCAGTACTTC.

Here the CDR3 DNA reads TGTGCCAGCAGGGAGGGAGTCTCTGGAAACACCATATATTTT. As protein: CASREGVSGNTIYF. The chain is built from TRBV7-9 and TRBJ1-3; D not certain. The ends were cut back, 6 bases at V and 0 bases at J, with 9 bases in the middle. This CDR3 is built from 14 residues. Germline CDR1 SEHNR, CDR2 FQNEAQ (reference sequence).

The table lists this clone with a count of one. CDR3 coding DNA: TGTGCCAGCAGCTGGTTCCCCGATGATACGCAGTATTTT. It translates to CASSWFPDDTQYF. V is TRBV11-3 and J is TRBJ2-3; D remains ambiguous. Per germline, CDR1 SGHNT and CDR2 YENEEA. Trimming removed 4 bases from V and 6 bases from J, with 11 bases in between. There are 13 residues in the CDR3. Full variable domain (remainder filled in from reference TRBV11-3 and TRBJ2-3): EAGVVQSPRYKIIEKKQPVAFWCNPISGHNTLYWYLQNLGQGPELLIRYENEEAVDDSQLPKDRFSAERLKGVDSTLKIQPAELGDSAVYLCASSWFPDDTQYFGPGTRLTVL.

The rearrangement uses TRBV13 and TRBJ2-3; the match to TRBD2 covers 12 bases. V shed 6 bases and J 0 bases; nucleotides not matched to a gene: 4. The CDR3 totals 16 residues. The germline CDR1 and CDR2 sequences are PRHDT and FYEKMQ (reference sequence). The CDR3 DNA is TGTGCCAGCAGTGTCCTAGCGGGGGGGAGCACAGATACGCAGTATTTT. Protein product: CASSVLAGGSTDTQYF.

This chain links TRBV6-5 with TRBJ2-7; 13 nucleotides align to TRBD2. J lost 6 bases, V lost 5 bases, and 7 bases had no gene match. The V gene's germline CDR1 is MNHEY and CDR2 SVGAGI. There are 15 residues in the CDR3. The CDR3: CASSKPGLAGAEQYF. The CDR3 DNA reads as TGTGCCAGCAGTAAACCTGGACTAGCGGGAGCCGAGCAGTACTTC.